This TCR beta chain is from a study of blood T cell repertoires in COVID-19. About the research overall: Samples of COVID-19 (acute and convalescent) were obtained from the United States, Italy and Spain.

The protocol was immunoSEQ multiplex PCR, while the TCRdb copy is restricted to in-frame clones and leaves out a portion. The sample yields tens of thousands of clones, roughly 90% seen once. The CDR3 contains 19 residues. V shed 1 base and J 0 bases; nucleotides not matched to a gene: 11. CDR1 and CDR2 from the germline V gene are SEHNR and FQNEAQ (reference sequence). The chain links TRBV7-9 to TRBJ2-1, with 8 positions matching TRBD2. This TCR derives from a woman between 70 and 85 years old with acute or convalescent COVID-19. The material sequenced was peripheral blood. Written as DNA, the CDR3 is TGTGCCAGCAGCTTAGTCGGATTTAGCGGGGCAAGCTCCTACAATGAGCAGTTCTTC. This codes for CASSLVGFSGASSYNEQFF.